This T cell receptor (beta chain) was recorded in a study of cytomegalovirus exposure and HLA in healthy donors. Likely unrecorded immune exposures existed in these nominally healthy donors. Overall study findings and caveats: Researchers catalogued roughly 150 TCR beta chains as cytomegalovirus-associated. Another analysis was done later, and it associated 16,951 TCR beta sequences with HLA alleles at 0.05 false discovery rate. Among immune exposure information, only CMV serostatus was available.

The PCR used 60 Vbeta and 13 Jbeta primers. Generated by immunoSEQ multiplex PCR, the TCRdb table keeps only in-frame clones and is missing some. The table includes around 94,000 clones, around 57% detected once. On this clone itself: The antigen is undetermined.

The TCR originated in a human donor in good health. The sample consisted of PBMCs.

CDR3 region: CASSSLNNSRGEQYF. The CDR3 coding sequence is TGCGCCAGCAGCTCACTGAACAATAGCAGGGGCGAGCAGTACTTC. This sequence joins TRBV5-1 and TRBJ2-7, with D tentatively TRBD1 (6 bases). The CDR3 length is 15 residues. The ends were cut back, 3 bases at V and 6 bases at J, with 19 bases in the middle. The V gene's germline CDR1 is SGHRS and CDR2 YFSETQ.